This T cell receptor (beta chain) stems from a study of cytomegalovirus exposure and HLA in healthy donors. Whole-study results and caveats: Cytomegalovirus status was reportedly diagnosed by the classifier with high specificity and sensitivity.

Germline CDR1 is GTSNPN and CDR2 is SVGIG (reference sequence). The CDR3 has 13 amino acids. V lost 2 bases and J lost 8; bases outside the gene matches: 7. Researchers ran the PCR with 60 Vbeta and 13 Jbeta primers. Sequencing used immunoSEQ multiplex PCR; TCRdb keeps in-frame clones, though not all of them. The repertoire holds around 150,000 clones, with around 75% as singletons. Of note for this clone: Its specificity is unknown.

The sequenced sample was PBMCs. This chain joins TRBV30 and TRBJ1-2; 8 nucleotides align to TRBD1. This TCR came from a man aged 40-49 years in good health and CMV-seronegative. CDR3 nucleotides: TGTGCCTGGAGTTATAGGACAGGGTCCGGCTACACCTTC. Its translation: CAWSYRTGSGYTF.